This T cell receptor (beta chain) was recovered during a study of OX40 agonist ivuxolimab in advanced cancers. As for the study in general: Every 2 weeks, ivuxolimab was infused into the patients intravenously at between 0.01 and 10 mg/kg.

The table came from immunoSEQ multiplex PCR; TCRdb's copy has only in-frame clones and leaves some out. The sample lists about 64,000 clones, 80% to 90% occurring once. The CDR3 runs 18 residues. Germline lookup yields CDR1 SGHRS and CDR2 YFSETQ. V was trimmed by 1 base and J by 2 bases, leaving 18 bases between them. Collection of blood occurred at baseline, at cycle 4 day 1, and at cycle 7 day 1. Material: CD4+ or CD8+ T cells sorted from blood, obtained in a trial of the OX40 agonist ivuxolimab. V usage is TRBV5-1 and J usage is TRBJ1-4, with a tentative D call TRBD1 (5 bases). This clonotype was sampled from an adult with an advanced solid tumor such as melanoma, head and neck, liver or kidney cancer. The CDR3 DNA sequence: TGCGCCAGCAGCTTGCTTTCCATCGGACACGATACTAATGAAAAACTGTTTTTT. Its translation is CASSLLSIGHDTNEKLFF.